The clone carrying this T cell receptor beta chain qualifies as medium-sized. The data derive from a study of graft-versus-host responses after intestinal transplantation. This table comes from immunoSEQ multiplex PCR, and its TCRdb copy is limited to in-frame clones, with some not included. The table lists roughly 50,000 clones, under 95% of them singletons. The V and J ends lost 5 bases and 6 bases respectively, with 16 bases between them. The CDR3 extends over 14 amino acids. Germline values: CDR1 MNHNS, CDR2 SASEGT. The sequence was collected from a human patient who received an intestinal transplant, so some T cells may come from the graft donor. Sequencing was performed on PBMCs, taken approximately 660 days after intestinal transplant. The chain combines TRBV6-1 with TRBJ1-2; unclear D gene. The CDR3 protein is CASSRRGSLNGYTF. The CDR3 DNA sequence: TGTGCCAGCAGTAGACGAGGGTCCCTGAATGGCTACACCTTC.